Presented here are 8 T cell receptor beta chains from one specimen sequenced in a study of T cell repertoires in cytomegalovirus infection. In TCRdb, the reads were re-called with MiXCR into one record per CDR3 protein. The sample carries about 51,000 distinct CDR3 sequences, roughly 20% recorded once. For these receptors, no antigen is known. The sample was CD8+ T cells from cultured PBMCs, taken from culture after CMV antigen stimulation. Every receptor here comes from a human donor in good health (CMV status not recorded). Some clones in this sample may be carry-over from other donors' samples.

This clonotype has just a few counts. The rearrangement joins TRBV7-9 to TRBJ2-7, with TRBD1 as a possible D gene (5 bases). Germline CDR1 is SEHNR and CDR2 is FQNEAQ (reference sequence). V lost 7 bases and J lost 2, with 15 bases in between. The CDR3 contains 14 residues. As DNA, the CDR3 is TGTGCCAGCACCGCCCAGGGTAACCCCTACGAGCAGTACTTC. Its translation is CASTAQGNPYEQYF.

The J gene is TRBJ2-7, the V gene TRBV29-1; 8 nucleotides match TRBD1. Germline V gene data show CDR1 as SQVTM and CDR2 as ANQGSEA. After removal of 4 bases from V and 3 bases from J, the junction contained 8 bases not matched to a gene. The CDR3 has 14 amino acids. CDR3 in DNA: TGCAGCGTTGGAACAGGGGGTATTGACTACGAGCAGTACTTC. This translates into CSVGTGGIDYEQYF.

This clonotype turned up a few times. The chain is built from TRBV25-1 and TRBJ2-3; 10 bases are a match to TRBD2. CDR3 length equals 14 residues. Germline CDR1 is MGHDK and CDR2 is SYGVNS. The trim removed 7 bases at V and 0 bases at J, leaving 1 base unmatched. For the CDR3, the DNA is TGTGCCAGCAAGACTAGCGGGAGCACAGATACGCAGTATTTT. It specifies CASKTSGSTDTQYF.

This clonotype was detected many times. The chain employs TRBV7-8 and TRBJ2-3; 7 positions agree with TRBD2. V gave up 5 bases and J gave up 3 bases; unmatched junction bases: 14. The CDR3 loop spans 17 amino acids. Germline V CDR1 and CDR2: SGHVS, FQNEAQ. The CDR3 loop reads CASSPLGGVYSTDTQYF. DNA of the CDR3: TGTGCCAGCAGCCCGTTGGGGGGGGTGTATTCAACAGATACGCAGTATTTT.

This clonotype was seen repeatedly, ten times or more. This chain uses TRBV27 with TRBJ2-5; D unresolved. This CDR3 region has 13 residues. The germline V and J ends were trimmed by 3 bases and 2 bases, with 7 bases remaining between them. Germline-derived CDR1 and CDR2 are MNHEY and SMNVEV (reference sequence). The DNA for the CDR3 is TGTGCCAGCAGTTTGGGTTGGCAAGAGACCCAGTACTTC. Translating it yields CASSLGWQETQYF.

The chain recombines TRBV7-8 with TRBJ2-1, with TRBD2 as a possible D gene (7 bases). The V end lost 5 bases, the J end lost 3 bases, and 14 bases lay between the germline ends. The CDR3 runs to 15 residues. Germline V gene lookup returns CDR1 SGHVS and CDR2 FQNEAQ. DNA for the CDR3: TGTGCCAGCAGCCCAGAGGGGGGGCTCTACAATGAGCAGTTCTTC. This encodes CASSPEGGLYNEQFF. Supplemented by reference TRBV7-8 and TRBJ2-1, the full variable domain reads GAGVSQSPRYKVAKRGQDVALRCDPISGHVSLFWYQQALGQGPEFLTYFQNEAQLDKSGLPSDRFFAERPEGSVSTLKIQRTQQEDSAVYLCASSPEGGLYNEQFFGPGTRLTVL.

The chain recombines TRBV7-6 with TRBJ2-7; unclear D gene. The germline CDR1 and CDR2 sequences are SGHVS and FNYEAQ. The length of the CDR3 is 11 residues. Trimming stripped 3 bases from V and 5 bases from J, with 5 bases between. In nucleotides, the CDR3 is TGTGCCAGCAGCTTTAGGGACGAGCAGTACTTC. Translation: CASSFRDEQYF.

The CDR3 protein is CASSRDDSSSGANVLTF. The CDR3 nucleotides are TGTGCCAGCAGCCGGGACGACTCAAGCTCTGGGGCCAACGTCCTGACTTTC. The rearrangement links TRBV4-2 to TRBJ2-6; either TRBD1 or TRBD2 may fit D (5 bases each). The CDR3 sequence is 17 residues long. The V end lost 4 bases, the J end lost 0 bases, and 13 bases lay between the germline ends. CDR1 is LGHNA, CDR2 YNFKEQ, per germline.